Only a few counts were recorded for the clone carrying this T cell receptor (beta chain). This sample stems from a study of CD8 T cells in ankylosing spondylitis. One entry per CDR3 protein, called by TCRdb with MiXCR from the 5' RACE reads. The sample holds around 250,000 distinct CDR3 sequences, 30% to 40% seen once. The TCR sequence derives from a male donor with ankylosing spondylitis or in good health (not recorded which). Sequences were obtained from blood, either unsorted or a sorted T cell fraction (not recorded which).

This chain's CDR3 is CASSHGQNLYEQYF. In DNA form, the CDR3 reads TGTGCCAGCAGCCACGGACAGAACCTCTACGAGCAGTACTTC. The V and J genes are TRBV12-3 or TRBV12-4 and TRBJ2-7; D possibly corresponds to TRBD1 (6 bases). The CDR3 totals 14 residues. Trimming shortened V by 6 bases and J by 3 bases, and 15 bases separated the two germline ends.